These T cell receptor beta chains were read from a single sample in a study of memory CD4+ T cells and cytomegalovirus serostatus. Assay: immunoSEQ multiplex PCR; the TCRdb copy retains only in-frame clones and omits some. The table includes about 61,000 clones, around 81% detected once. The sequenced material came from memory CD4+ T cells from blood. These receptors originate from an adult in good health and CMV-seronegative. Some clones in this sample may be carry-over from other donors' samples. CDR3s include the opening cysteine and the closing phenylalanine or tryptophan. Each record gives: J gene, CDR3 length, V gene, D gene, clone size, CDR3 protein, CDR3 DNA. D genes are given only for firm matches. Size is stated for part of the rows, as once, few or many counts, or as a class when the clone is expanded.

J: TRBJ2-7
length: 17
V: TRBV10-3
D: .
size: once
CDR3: CAISESRQGLLSYEQYF
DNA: TGTGCCATCAGTGAGTCGAGACAGGGACTTTTATCCTACGAGCAGTACTTC

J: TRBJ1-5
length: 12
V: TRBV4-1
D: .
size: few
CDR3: CASSQPNQPQHF
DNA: TGCGCCAGCAGCCAGCCAAATCAGCCCCAGCATTTT

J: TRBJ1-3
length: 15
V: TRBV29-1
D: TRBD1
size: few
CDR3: CSVQTGSNSGNTIYF
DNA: TGCAGCGTACAGACAGGGTCTAATTCTGGAAACACCATATATTTT

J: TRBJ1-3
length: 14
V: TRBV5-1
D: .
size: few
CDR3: CASKPEGSGNTIYF
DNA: TGCGCCAGCAAGCCTGAGGGCTCTGGAAACACCATATATTTT

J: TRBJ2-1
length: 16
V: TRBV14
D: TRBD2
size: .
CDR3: CASSQDRLAGLNEQFF
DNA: TGTGCCAGCAGCCAAGATAGACTAGCGGGATTGAATGAGCAGTTCTTC

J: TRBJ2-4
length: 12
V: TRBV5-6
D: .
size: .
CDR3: CASSLGGNIQYF
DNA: TGTGCCAGCAGCTTAGGGGGAAACATTCAGTACTTC

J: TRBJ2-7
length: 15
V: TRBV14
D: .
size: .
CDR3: CASSQDLDRTYEQYF
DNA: TGTGCCAGCAGCCAAGATCTTGACAGGACCTACGAGCAGTACTTC

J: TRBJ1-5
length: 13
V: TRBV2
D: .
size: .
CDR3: CASSVMKSQPQHF
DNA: TGTGCCAGCAGTGTTATGAAGAGTCAGCCCCAGCATTTT

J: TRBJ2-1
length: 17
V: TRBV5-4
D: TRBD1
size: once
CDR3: CASSLNLRTGAYNEQFF
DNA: TGTGCCAGCAGCTTGAATTTAAGGACAGGGGCCTACAATGAGCAGTTCTTC

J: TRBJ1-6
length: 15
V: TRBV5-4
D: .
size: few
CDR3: CASSAALSPNSPLHF
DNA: TGTGCCAGCAGCGCGGCCTTAAGCCCCAATTCACCCCTCCACTTT

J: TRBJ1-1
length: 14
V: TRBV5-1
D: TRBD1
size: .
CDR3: CASKTGTGNTEAFF
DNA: TGCGCCAGCAAAACCGGGACAGGGAACACTGAAGCTTTCTTT

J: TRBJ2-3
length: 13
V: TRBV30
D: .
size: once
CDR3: CAWSKRGRDTQYF
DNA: TGTGCCTGGAGTAAACGGGGGAGAGATACGCAGTATTTT

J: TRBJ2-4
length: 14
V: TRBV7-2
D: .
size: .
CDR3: CASSSQLTKNIQYF
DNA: TGTGCCAGCAGCTCACAGTTAACCAAAAACATTCAGTACTTC

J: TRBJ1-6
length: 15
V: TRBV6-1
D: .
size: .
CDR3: CASSALPGADSPLHF
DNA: TGTGCCAGCAGTGCTCTCCCAGGGGCGGATTCACCCCTCCACTTT

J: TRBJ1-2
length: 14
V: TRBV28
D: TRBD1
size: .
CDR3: CASSMTGRNYGYTF
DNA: TGTGCCAGCAGCATGACAGGGAGGAACTATGGCTACACCTTC

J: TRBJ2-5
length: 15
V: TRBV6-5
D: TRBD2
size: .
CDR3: CASSRLAGLSETQYF
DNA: TGTGCCAGCAGTCGACTAGCGGGACTGTCAGAGACCCAGTACTTC

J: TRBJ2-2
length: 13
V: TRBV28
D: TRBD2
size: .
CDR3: CASRRGGTGELFF
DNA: TGTGCCAGCAGACGGGGGGGGACCGGGGAGCTGTTTTTT